These 20 T cell receptor beta chains originate from one sample sequenced in a study of neurological immune-mediated disorders. Each CDR3 protein gets one entry after TCRdb re-called the 5' RACE reads with MiXCR. The table records about 92,000 distinct CDR3 sequences, around 3.5% of them present only once. The sample comprised PBMCs. These TCRs come from a woman between 45 and 65 years old with multiple sclerosis.

This clonotype was counted at least ten times. J is TRBJ2-1 and V is TRBV20-1; D could derive from TRBD1 or TRBD2 (7 bases each). Germline V gene data show CDR1 as DFQATT and CDR2 as SNEGSKA (reference sequence). This CDR3 is built from 15 residues. Trimming cost V 4 bases and J 0 bases, with 13 bases left between them. The chain's CDR3 is CSAKSGDSSYNEQFF. CDR3 in DNA: TGCAGTGCTAAGAGCGGGGACAGCTCCTACAATGAGCAGTTCTTC.

This clonotype was detected only a few times. This sequence joins TRBV7-6 and TRBJ1-4; D is undetermined. CDR3 length: 14 amino acids. The germline V and J ends were trimmed by 8 bases and 1 base, with 11 bases remaining between them. Germline V gene sequence: CDR1 SGHVS, CDR2 FNYEAQ. CDR3 nucleotides: TGTGCCAGCCAGGAGTCGATAACTAATGAAAAACTGTTTTTT. Translated: CASQESITNEKLFF.

This clonotype was counted many times. The chain carries TRBV6-2 or TRBV6-3 and TRBJ1-6, with D possibly TRBD1 on 6 matching bases. CDR3 length: 15 amino acids. V was shortened by 7 bases and J by 9 bases, with 19 bases between the two germline ends. Germline values: CDR1 MNHEY, CDR2 SVGEGT. The DNA of the CDR3 is TGTGCCAGCACCCCCTCGGGGGCCACTGGTTCACCCCTCCACTTT. Encoded protein: CASTPSGATGSPLHF.

This clonotype was seen many times. The rearrangement uses TRBV4-3 and TRBJ1-5; D not certain. Trimming shortened V by 0 bases and J by 0 bases, and 6 bases separated the two germline ends. Per the germline V gene, CDR1 is LGHNA and CDR2 is YSLEER. The CDR3 is 15 residues long. CDR3 in DNA: TGCGCCAGCAGCCAAGACGGAAATAGCAATCAGCCCCAGCATTTT. Residues: CASSQDGNSNQPQHF.

This clonotype was detected ten times or more. The chain uses TRBV6-1 and TRBJ2-7; 7 bases are a match to TRBD1. Germline values: CDR1 MNHNS, CDR2 SASEGT. Trimming at V came to 5 bases and at J to 6 bases, leaving 10 bases not matched to a gene. This CDR3 has 14 amino acids. CDR3 in amino acids: CASSQGTGVLEQYF. The DNA of the CDR3 is TGTGCCAGCAGTCAAGGAACAGGGGTCCTCGAGCAGTACTTC.

This clonotype has ten or more counts. The chain is built from TRBV24-1 and TRBJ1-1, with D perhaps matching TRBD1 (6 bases). CDR1 and CDR2 (germline): KGHDR, SFDVKD. Trimming shortened V by 3 bases and J by 11 bases, and 12 bases separated the two germline ends. The CDR3 has 12 residues. For the CDR3, the DNA is TGTGCCACCAGTGATCATACAGGGAAGGCTTTCTTT. The encoded protein is CATSDHTGKAFF.

In this sample, this clonotype turned up many times. This rearrangement joins TRBV12-3 or TRBV12-4 to TRBJ1-2; no clear D. V was trimmed by 4 bases and J by 4 bases, leaving 16 bases between them. CDR3 size: 15 residues. The CDR3 loop is CASSSLAVPSYGYTF. The CDR3 region has the DNA TGTGCCAGCAGTTCATTGGCTGTACCGTCCTATGGCTACACCTTC.

The chain links TRBV10-2 to TRBJ2-3; 14 bases line up with TRBD2. This CDR3 is 16 amino acids long. CDR1 and CDR2 (germline): WSHSY, SAAADI. V shed 6 bases and J 5 bases; nucleotides not matched to a gene: 7. The CDR3, as DNA: TGCGCCAGCAGGAGACTAGCGGGGGGGCCTGGAGATACGCAGTATTTT. Translated, it gives CASRRLAGGPGDTQYF.

This clonotype was detected ten times or more. The J gene is TRBJ1-1, the V gene TRBV20-1, with D possibly matching TRBD1 (5 bases). Germline CDR1 is DFQATT and CDR2 is SNEGSKA (reference sequence). V shed 0 bases and J shed 7 bases, with 12 bases lying between them. CDR3 length: 13 amino acids. The CDR3: CSARDRGSGEAFF. The CDR3 nucleotides are TGCAGTGCTAGAGACCGGGGGAGTGGTGAAGCTTTCTTT.

This clonotype has a count of ten or more. J is TRBJ2-6 and V is TRBV2, with D possibly TRBD1 on 6 matching bases. This CDR3 has 17 amino acids. Trimming pared 2 bases from V and 0 bases from J, leaving 11 bases between. Germline V lookup: CDR1 SNHLY, CDR2 FYNNEI. CDR3 nucleotides: TGTGCCAGCAGTGAAACAGGGAGTATCTCTGGGGCCAACGTCCTGACTTTC. This encodes CASSETGSISGANVLTF.

This clonotype occurred many times. This sequence joins TRBV29-1 and TRBJ1-1; maybe TRBD1 (6 bases). V gave up 6 bases and J gave up 0 bases, with 20 bases separating them. Germline V gene data show CDR1 as SQVTM and CDR2 as ANQGSEA. CDR3 length equals 16 residues. The CDR3 coding sequence is TGCAGCGTCCCCGGGGAGGACAGAGTAATGAACACTGAAGCTTTCTTT. Amino acid sequence: CSVPGEDRVMNTEAFF.

This clonotype was recorded many times. The chain employs TRBV20-1 and TRBJ2-7; TRBD1 matches 7 bases. Germline trimming cut 5 bases from V and 2 bases from J; bases unmatched to any gene: 12. The germline V gene encodes CDR1 DFQATT and CDR2 SNEGSKA (reference sequence). CDR3 length: 15 amino acids. The CDR3 region has the DNA TGCAGTGCTCTCAACACCGGGACAGCGGCCTACGAGCAGTACTTC. It specifies CSALNTGTAAYEQYF.

A few counts support this clonotype. The V gene is TRBV18, the J gene TRBJ1-1; possible D gene TRBD1, 5 bases. The germline V gene has CDR1 KGHSH and CDR2 LQKENI. The germline V and J ends were trimmed by 3 bases and 1 base, with 12 bases remaining between them. The CDR3 sequence is 15 residues long. CDR3 DNA sequence: TGTGCCAGCTCACCTCGAGGGGACCCGAACACTGAAGCTTTCTTT. It yields the protein CASSPRGDPNTEAFF.

This clonotype was observed at least ten times. The gene calls are TRBV27 and TRBJ1-2; TRBD1 matches at 12 bases. V lost 6 bases, J lost 4 bases, and 3 bases stayed unmatched. The V gene's germline CDR1 is MNHEY and CDR2 SMNVEV (reference sequence). The CDR3 runs 14 residues. The CDR3 nucleotides are TGTGCCAGCAGCGGGACAGGGGGCTTCTATGGCTACACCTTC. Protein product: CASSGTGGFYGYTF.

This clonotype occurred many times. The rearrangement joins TRBV5-1 to TRBJ2-5, with 7 nucleotides matching TRBD2. The CDR3 covers 15 residues. Unmatched junction bases numbered 12, after V lost 4 bases and J lost 6 bases. The germline V gene encodes CDR1 SGHRS and CDR2 YFSETQ. CDR3 sequence (DNA): TGCGCCAGCAGCATGGGAGGGAAGCTCACGCAGACCCAGTACTTC. It specifies CASSMGGKLTQTQYF.

The sample holds many counts of this clonotype. V is TRBV20-1 and J is TRBJ1-4; D call uncertain. The CDR3 has 13 residues. Germline assignment: CDR1 DFQATT and CDR2 SNEGSKA (reference sequence). With 1 base removed from V and 7 bases from J, the gap between germline ends came to 10 bases. The chain's CDR3 is CSARVARGEKLFF. CDR3 nucleotide sequence: TGCAGTGCTAGAGTGGCCCGTGGTGAAAAACTGTTTTTT.

This clonotype occurred many times. The V call is TRBV20-1, the J call TRBJ1-5; TRBD1 matches at 7 bases. The CDR3 loop spans 13 amino acids. Germline CDR1 DFQATT, CDR2 SNEGSKA (reference sequence). Trimming cost V 6 bases and J 3 bases; bases outside gene matches: 5. CDR3 in DNA: TGCAGTGCCCGGACAGGCTTCAATCAGCCCCAGCATTTT. Its protein is CSARTGFNQPQHF.

This clonotype was counted only a few times. CDR3 sequence reads: CASSLGGQGGYTF. The CDR3 nucleotides are TGTGCCAGCAGTTTGGGGGGGCAGGGTGGCTACACCTTC. The chain employs TRBV12-3 or TRBV12-4 and TRBJ1-2; the D gene is possibly TRBD1 (6 bases). V was trimmed by 3 bases and J by 7 bases, leaving 12 bases between them. This CDR3 contains 13 residues.

This clonotype was seen repeatedly, ten times or more. A much larger clone sits a single nucleotide away, making a read error possible. The V gene is TRBV9, the J gene TRBJ2-7; D is undetermined. Germline lookup yields CDR1 SGDLS and CDR2 YYNGEE. The CDR3 consists of 14 residues. V gave up 2 bases and J gave up 7 bases, with 16 bases separating them. CDR3 DNA sequence: TGTGCCAGCAGCGTCCGAGGCGTCGCGAAAGAGCAGTACTTC. It specifies CASSVRGVAKEQYF. The variable domain in full, with the rest retrieved from reference TRBV9 and TRBJ2-7, is DSGVTQTPKHLITATGQRVTLRCSPRSGDLSVYWYQQSLDQGLQFLIQYYNGEERAKGNILERFSAQQFPDLHSELNLSSLELGDSALYFCASSVRGVAKEQYFGPGTRLTVT.

This clonotype was recorded many times. The rearrangement uses TRBV5-1 and TRBJ2-7; TRBD1 matches 10 bases. The germline V gene encodes CDR1 SGHRS and CDR2 YFSETQ. J lost 4 bases, V lost 1 base, and 2 bases had no gene match. This CDR3 region has 14 residues. CDR3 DNA sequence: TGCGCCAGCAGCTTGAGACAGGGGGCGTACGAGCAGTACTTC. This translates into CASSLRQGAYEQYF.